What follows is one T cell receptor (beta chain) and its context. What it binds is unknown. Germline-derived CDR1 and CDR2 are SGHRS and YFSETQ. The CDR3 spans 14 residues. J lost 5 bases, V lost 4 bases, and 5 bases had no gene match. This record belongs to a study of graft-versus-host responses after intestinal transplantation. Study-wide context: Recipients were all induced with anti-thymocyte globulin, then given tacrolimus and steroids for about 3 years. Whole-study results and caveats: With peak circulating GvH clone levels came an association with early post-transplant HvG declines. Patients with graft-donor T cell macrochimerism had high graft-versus-host to host-versus-graft clonal ratios in allografts. Investigators detected GvH clones in recipient marrow, with some emerging earlier in ileum or blood.

Measured with immunoSEQ multiplex PCR; TCRdb has only the in-frame clones, and not every one. Of some 81,000 clones listed, roughly nine tenths were seen once; the top ten hold approximately 0.33%. This sequence joins TRBV5-1 and TRBJ1-4; 7 bases align to TRBD1. Here the sequenced sample was unstimulated CD4+ T cells sorted from spleen or lymph node cells, taken before intestinal transplant. The sequence came from a human donor who received an intestinal transplant. The CDR3 sequence: CASSIDRVNEKLFF. CDR3 nucleotide sequence: TGCGCCAGCAGCATAGACAGGGTGAATGAAAAACTGTTTTTT.